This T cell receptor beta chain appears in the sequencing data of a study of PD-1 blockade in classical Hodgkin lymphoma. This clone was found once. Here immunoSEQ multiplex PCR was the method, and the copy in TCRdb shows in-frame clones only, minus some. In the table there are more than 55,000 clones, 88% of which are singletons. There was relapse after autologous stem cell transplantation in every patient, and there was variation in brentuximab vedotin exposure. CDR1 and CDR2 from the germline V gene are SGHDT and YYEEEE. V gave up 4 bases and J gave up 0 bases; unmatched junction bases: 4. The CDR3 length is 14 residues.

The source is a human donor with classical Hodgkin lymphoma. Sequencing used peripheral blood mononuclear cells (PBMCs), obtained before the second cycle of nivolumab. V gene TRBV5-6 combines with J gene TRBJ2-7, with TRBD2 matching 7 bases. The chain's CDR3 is CASSLAASSYEQYF. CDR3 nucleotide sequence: TGTGCCAGCAGCCTAGCGGCGAGCTCCTACGAGCAGTACTTC.